Reported below is one TCR beta chain. The data were taken from a study of OX40 agonist ivuxolimab in advanced cancers. As for the study in general: Patients enrolled in dose escalation were diagnosed with hepatocellular carcinoma, melanoma, renal cell or head and neck cancer. Of mixed ages from roughly 23 to 80 and averaging 60 years, the group was more than 65% male.

Some clones are missing from TCRdb's copy, which holds only in-frame ones; the method was immunoSEQ multiplex PCR. The sample lists tens of thousands of clones; roughly 93% were seen once. CDR1 is SNHLY, CDR2 FYNNEI, per germline. The CDR3 consists of 15 residues. V trimming: 5 bases; J trimming: 7 bases; junction bases outside the gene matches: 12. The TCR was taken from an adult with an advanced solid tumor such as melanoma, head and neck, liver or kidney cancer. The chain links TRBV2 to TRBJ2-5; 8 bases align to TRBD1. This specimen was CD4+ or CD8+ T cells sorted from blood, taken in a trial of the OX40 agonist ivuxolimab. The CDR3 nucleotides are TGTGCCAGCAGTTTTGACAGGGGTGGAGAATGGACCCAGTACTTC. This translates into CASSFDRGGEWTQYF. Using reference TRBV2 and TRBJ2-5 for the parts outside the CDR3, the full variable domain is EPEVTQTPSHQVTQMGQEVILRCVPISNHLYFYWYRQILGQKVEFLVSFYNNEISEKSEIFDDQFSVERPDGSNFTLKIRSTKLEDSAMYFCASSFDRGGEWTQYFGPGTRLLVL.